The TCR beta chain under discussion was sequenced for a study of low-dose radiotherapy and immunotherapy resistance in tumors. Overall study context: Intravenous cyclophosphamide at 200 mg/m2 preceded radiation and immunotherapy by one day, every two weeks. With cycle 1 day 1 as the start, patients took oral aspirin 300 mg daily for four cycles.

Stated time point: before trial treatment. The CDR3 loop spans 14 amino acids. The V gene end was trimmed by 3 bases and the J gene end by 6 bases; junction bases not matched to a gene: 5. In germline, CDR1 is KGHSH, CDR2 LQKENI. This clonotype was seen many times. With TRAV- and TRBV-specific primers, first-strand cDNA was made, covering the alpha and beta chains. TCR amplification involved approximately 20 PCR cycles with a constant-region primer and V-primer adapter. TCRdb itself ran the reads through MiXCR, one entry per CDR3 protein. Of more than 45,000 distinct CDR3 sequences listed, 25% are singletons.

The J gene is TRBJ1-5, the V gene TRBV18; TRBD1 matches 7 bases. Sequenced material: PBMCs, taken before treatment. This TCR derives from a male donor with prostate cancer. The CDR3 nucleotides are TGTGCCAGCTCACCGACAGGGTCGGGTCAGCCCCAGCATTTT. It translates to CASSPTGSGQPQHF.